The sequence of this TCR beta chain was determined in a study of regulatory dendritic cells for organ transplantation. Study-level findings and limits: Considerable individual heterogeneity was seen in alloreactive memory CD8+ T cells. Naive CD4+ and CD8+ repertoires were highly diverse; memory CD8+ was most oligoclonal.

Measured with immunoSEQ multiplex PCR; TCRdb has only the in-frame clones, and not every one. The sample consists of some 35,000 clones, roughly nine tenths of them appearing once. J was trimmed by 5 bases and V by 1 base; bases with no gene match: 4. CDR3 length: 15 residues. The V gene's germline CDR1 is SEHNR and CDR2 FQNEAQ (reference sequence). Worth noting for this clone: Its antigen remains unidentified.

The rearrangement links TRBV7-9 to TRBJ2-5, with 10 bases fitting TRBD1. What was sequenced was naive CD4+ T cells from blood. Regarding subset: CD45RA+ naive T cells. The receptor's source is a human donor in good health. Written as DNA, the CDR3 is TGTGCCAGCAGCTTAGTTGGGACAGGGGTGGAGACCCAGTACTTC. Encoded protein: CASSLVGTGVETQYF.